One and the same sample provided the 5 T cell receptor beta chains below, sequenced in a study of blood T cell repertoires in COVID-19. The assay was immunoSEQ multiplex PCR, and TCRdb's table has in-frame clones only and misses some. The sample records about 210,000 clones, about nine tenths being singletons. The sample was peripheral blood. Receptor source: a woman in her thirties or forties with acute or convalescent COVID-19.

This clone was observed a single time. The chain joins TRBV2 to TRBJ2-6; no clear D gene. The CDR3 covers 16 residues. CDR1 is SNHLY, CDR2 FYNNEI, per germline. V lost 6 bases and J 0 bases, leaving 12 bases between the germline ends. The CDR3 sequence: CASSGSVVSGANVLTF. The CDR3 bases are TGTGCCAGCAGCGGGTCCGTCGTCTCTGGGGCCAACGTCCTGACTTTC.

This clone was seen just once. CDR3 region: CASSKGQINTEAFF. CDR3 DNA sequence: TGCGCCAGCAGCAAGGGACAGATTAACACTGAAGCTTTCTTT. This chain uses TRBV5-1 with TRBJ1-1; 7 bases are shared with TRBD1. Trimming cost V 4 bases and J 2 bases; bases outside gene matches: 5. This CDR3 has 14 amino acids. From germline, CDR1 is SGHRS and CDR2 YFSETQ.

The rearrangement joins TRBV7-9 to TRBJ1-2; 9 positions match TRBD1. The CDR3 runs 16 residues. V trimming: 0 bases; J trimming: 4 bases; junction bases outside the gene matches: 6. The germline V gene encodes CDR1 SEHNR and CDR2 FQNEAQ (reference sequence). The DNA of the CDR3 is TGTGCCAGCAGCTTAGCGGGACAGGGAGCTTCCTATGGCTACACCTTC. It is translated as CASSLAGQGASYGYTF.

The V call is TRBV12-5, the J call TRBJ2-3; 11 bases align to TRBD2. This CDR3 contains 15 residues. The V segment lost 5 bases and the J segment 1 base; nucleotides outside the gene matches: 2. Germline V CDR1 and CDR2: LGHNT, FRNRAP. CDR3 coding DNA: TGTGCTAGTGGTCCGGGACTAGCGGGCACAGATACGCAGTATTTT. It encodes CASGPGLAGTDTQYF.

The CDR3, as DNA: TGTGCCAGCAGCGTACTAGCGGGGGGGCCTGAAGATACGCAGTATTTT. It is translated as CASSVLAGGPEDTQYF. This sequence joins TRBV9 and TRBJ2-3; 12 bases match TRBD2. This CDR3 is 16 amino acids long. With 1 base clipped from V and 5 bases from J, the junction kept 5 bases outside the gene matches. Germline CDR1 reads SGDLS; CDR2 reads YYNGEE.